The source of this T cell receptor beta chain is a study of neurological immune-mediated disorders (dated by TCRdb to 2018 to 2020). Study-wide context: Of the approximately 34 multiple sclerosis patients, 31 had relapsing-remitting MS and 3 had secondary progressive MS. Using UMI-based sequencing, the study compared peripheral blood TCR-beta repertoires from patients with HTLV-I-associated myelopathy (HAM/TSP), patients with multiple sclerosis, and healthy controls. Longitudinal samples, technical triplicates and paired sorted CD4+ and CD8+ T-cell subsets, alongside PBMC samples, were included among the approximately 110 TCR-beta libraries. The cohort comprised 68 subjects: 14 HAM/TSP patients, 35 or so multiple sclerosis patients and approximately 20 healthy controls. The full study reports these points: Expanded clones from different subjects shared no identical CDR3 amino acid sequences, which suggests that TCR-beta repertoires were private in all groups. TCR clonal expansion was highest in HAM/TSP patients and lowest in MS patients, with MS patients falling below even healthy controls. In a phylogenetic analysis, the repertoires of 18 out of 34 MS patients fell into a single cluster of related CDR3 sequences, pointing to a possible signature at the repertoire level. No clinical or MRI features were associated with the MS cluster, and the authors said that larger cohorts are needed.

cDNA was synthesized by template-switch 5'RACE using a primer carrying a 10-nucleotide random unique molecular identifier by which each TCR transcript was tagged. Over 170 million TCR-beta sequences, covering 15-18 subjects, were produced in each sequencing run. The RNeasy kit was used for extraction of total RNA. TCR-beta VDJ regions were amplified with primers for the TCR constant region and the 5'RACE anchor, using the KAPA Real-time Library Amplification kit. A first PCR added sample indexes and Illumina adaptors, and a second PCR then raised library yield. The roughly 650 bp TCR product was size-selected on a 2% E-gel SizeSelection system after Ampure bead purification. Before pooling, libraries had their quality checked on a Bioanalyzer, their concentration measured with Qubit, and their quantity determined with the Kapa Library Quantification kit. Paired-end 2 x 150 bp sequencing of the libraries was performed on an Illumina HiSeq 2500. To increase sequence diversity, about 23-30% phiX was spiked into each library pool. The paper's processing steps were these. The UMI-based MiGEC pipeline processed quality-filtered reads and removed over 75% of raw TCR sequences during error correction. IMGT germline references were used for aligning VDJ genes, and each clonotype was defined as a unique CDR3 amino acid sequence together with its V-J genes. Clonal expansion, Shannon diversity and CDR3 relatedness (CalcPairwiseDistances, ClusterSamples) were evaluated with VDJtools, and phylogenetic trees were built with CLCbio workbench. Clones with at least 8 unique UMIs were defined as expanded, with this threshold being based on coefficient-of-variation modelling across technical triplicates. TCRdb reanalyzed the raw reads on its own, using fastp at Q25 for trimming and MiXCR for clone calling, and kept in-frame beta chains. Each entry merges the rows of one CDR3 protein and shows their most common DNA and genes. These V and J calls are TCRdb output, not the study's own analysis. Here the sample has 95,000 or so distinct CDR3 sequences; 3.5% occur a single time. Of the sample, 6% falls within the top ten clones.

V loses 4 bases, J loses 2 bases, and the germline ends lie 8 bases apart. Measured from the cysteine to the phenylalanine, the CDR3 is 13 residues long. Solely the CDR3 DNA is kept, with 39 bases framed from the first base. The germline V gene (reference sequence) yields MNHEY for CDR1 and SMNVEV for CDR2. This clonotype was counted ten times or more. Its antigen has not been determined. No base quality information exists; no much larger clone differs at one position. For unsorted PBMC libraries, 2 million PBMCs were used after storage in RNAlater at -80 degrees C until RNA extraction. The multiple sclerosis patients were enrolled in a US clinical protocol that evaluated disease progression with magnetic resonance imaging. Peripheral blood was subjected to Ficoll-Hypaque density gradient centrifugation to isolate PBMCs, which were then cryopreserved in liquid nitrogen.

This receptor was identified in a woman aged 18-29 years with multiple sclerosis. Sequencing input: PBMCs. The chain employs TRBV27 and TRBJ1-2, with the D gene call left open. Here the CDR3 is given as CASSSGRNYGYTF. In nucleotide form, the sequence is TGTGCCAGCAGTTCCGGGAGGAACTATGGCTACACCTTC.